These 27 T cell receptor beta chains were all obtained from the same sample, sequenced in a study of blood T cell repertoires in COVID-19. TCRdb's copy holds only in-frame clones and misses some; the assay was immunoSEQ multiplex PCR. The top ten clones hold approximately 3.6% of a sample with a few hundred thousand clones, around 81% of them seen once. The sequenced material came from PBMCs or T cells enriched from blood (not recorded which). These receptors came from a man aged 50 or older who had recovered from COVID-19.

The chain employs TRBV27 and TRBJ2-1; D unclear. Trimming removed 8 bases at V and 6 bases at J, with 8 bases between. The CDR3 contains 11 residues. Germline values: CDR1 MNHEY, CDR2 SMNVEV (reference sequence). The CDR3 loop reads CASGYSNEQFF. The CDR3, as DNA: TGTGCCAGCGGCTACAGCAATGAGCAGTTCTTC.

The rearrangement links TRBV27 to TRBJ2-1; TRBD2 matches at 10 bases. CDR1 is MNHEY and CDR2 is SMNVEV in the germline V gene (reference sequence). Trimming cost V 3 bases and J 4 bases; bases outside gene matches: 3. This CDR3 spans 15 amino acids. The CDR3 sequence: CASSFVLAGYNEQFF. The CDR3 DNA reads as TGTGCCAGCAGTTTCGTACTAGCGGGGTACAATGAGCAGTTCTTC.

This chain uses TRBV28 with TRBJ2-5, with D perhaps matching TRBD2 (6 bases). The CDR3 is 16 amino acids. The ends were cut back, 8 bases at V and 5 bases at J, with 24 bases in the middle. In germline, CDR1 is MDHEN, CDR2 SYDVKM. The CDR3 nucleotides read TGTGCCAGCTCCACCCGGCGGGCGGGATGGCAGGAGACCCAGTACTTC. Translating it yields CASSTRRAGWQETQYF.

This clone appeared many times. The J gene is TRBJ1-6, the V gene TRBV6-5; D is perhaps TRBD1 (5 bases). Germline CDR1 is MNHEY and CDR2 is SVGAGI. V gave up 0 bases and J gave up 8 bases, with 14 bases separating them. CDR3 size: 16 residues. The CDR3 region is CASSYSTTAWDSPLHF. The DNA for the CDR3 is TGTGCCAGCAGTTACTCGACGACAGCGTGGGATTCACCCCTCCACTTT.

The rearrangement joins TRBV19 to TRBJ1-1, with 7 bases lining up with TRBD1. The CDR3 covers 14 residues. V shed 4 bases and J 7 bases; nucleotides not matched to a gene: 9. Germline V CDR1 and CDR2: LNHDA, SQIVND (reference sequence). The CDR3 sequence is CASSTYKGAGEAFF. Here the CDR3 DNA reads TGTGCCAGTAGTACCTATAAGGGGGCTGGTGAAGCTTTCTTT.

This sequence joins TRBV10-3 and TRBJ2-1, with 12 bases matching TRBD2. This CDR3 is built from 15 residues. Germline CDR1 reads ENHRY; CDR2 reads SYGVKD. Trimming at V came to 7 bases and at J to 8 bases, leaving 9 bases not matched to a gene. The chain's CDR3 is CAIIRLAGVGDEQFF. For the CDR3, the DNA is TGTGCCATCATCCGACTAGCGGGAGTAGGGGATGAGCAGTTCTTC.

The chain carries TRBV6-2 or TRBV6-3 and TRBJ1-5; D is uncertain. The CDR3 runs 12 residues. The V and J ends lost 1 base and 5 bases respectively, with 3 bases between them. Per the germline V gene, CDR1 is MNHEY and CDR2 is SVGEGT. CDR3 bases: TGTGCCAGCAGTTACTTATATCAGCCCCAGCATTTT. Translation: CASSYLYQPQHF.

This chain's CDR3 is CASTLSGQLTEAFF. CDR3 coding DNA: TGTGCCAGTACTCTTTCGGGACAGCTCACTGAAGCTTTCTTT. This rearrangement joins TRBV7-2 to TRBJ1-1; 7 nucleotides line up with TRBD1. Germline values: CDR1 SGHTA, CDR2 FQGNSA. V lost 9 bases, J lost 4 bases, and 11 bases stayed unmatched. The CDR3 length is 14 residues. Using reference TRBV7-2 and TRBJ1-1 for the parts outside the CDR3, the full variable domain is GAGVSQSPSNKVTEKGKDVELRCDPISGHTALYWYRQSLGQGLEFLIYFQGNSAPDKSGLPSDRFSAERTGGSVSTLTIQRTQQEDSAVYLCASTLSGQLTEAFFGQGTRLTVV.

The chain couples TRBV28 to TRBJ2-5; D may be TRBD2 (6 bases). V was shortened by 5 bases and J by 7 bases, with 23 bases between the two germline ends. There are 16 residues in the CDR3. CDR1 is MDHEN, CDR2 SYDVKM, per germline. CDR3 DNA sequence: TGTGCCAGCAGTGCAGGAGGGGCAGGGCGTTTCGGGACCCAGTACTTC. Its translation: CASSAGGAGRFGTQYF.

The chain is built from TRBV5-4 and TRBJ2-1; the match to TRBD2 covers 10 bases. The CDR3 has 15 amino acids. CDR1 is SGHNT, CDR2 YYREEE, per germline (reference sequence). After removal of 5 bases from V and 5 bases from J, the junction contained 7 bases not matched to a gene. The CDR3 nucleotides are TGTGCCAGCAGGCCCGCTAGCGGGAGCCACAATGAGCAGTTCTTC. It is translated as CASRPASGSHNEQFF.

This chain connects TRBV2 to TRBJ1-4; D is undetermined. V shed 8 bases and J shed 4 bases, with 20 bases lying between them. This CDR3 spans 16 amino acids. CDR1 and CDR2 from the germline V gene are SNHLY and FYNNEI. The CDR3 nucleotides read TGTGCCAGCGGGCGTGACTCAAAGGACTATAATGAAAAACTGTTTTTT. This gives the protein CASGRDSKDYNEKLFF.

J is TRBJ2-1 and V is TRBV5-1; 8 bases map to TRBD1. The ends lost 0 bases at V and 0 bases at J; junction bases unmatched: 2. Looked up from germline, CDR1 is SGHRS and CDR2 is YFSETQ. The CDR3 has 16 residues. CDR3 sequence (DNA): TGCGCCAGCAGCTTGGGACAGGGGAGCTCCTACAATGAGCAGTTCTTC. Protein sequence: CASSLGQGSSYNEQFF.

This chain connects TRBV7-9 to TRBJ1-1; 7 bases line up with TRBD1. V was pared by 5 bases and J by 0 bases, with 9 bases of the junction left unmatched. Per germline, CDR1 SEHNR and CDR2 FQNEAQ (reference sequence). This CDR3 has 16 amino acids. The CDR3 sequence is CASSQLWDSMNTEAFF. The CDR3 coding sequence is TGTGCCAGCAGCCAACTTTGGGACAGCATGAACACTGAAGCTTTCTTT. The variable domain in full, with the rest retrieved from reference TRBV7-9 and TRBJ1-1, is DTGVSQNPRHKITKRGQNVTFRCDPISEHNRLYWYRQTLGQGPEFLTYFQNEAQLEKSRLLSDRFSAERPKGSFSTLEIQRTEQGDSAMYLCASSQLWDSMNTEAFFGQGTRLTVV.

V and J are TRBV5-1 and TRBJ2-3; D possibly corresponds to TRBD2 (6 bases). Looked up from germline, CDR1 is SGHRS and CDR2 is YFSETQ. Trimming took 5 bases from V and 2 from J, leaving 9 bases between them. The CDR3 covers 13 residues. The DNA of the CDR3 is TGCGCCAGCAGGCGGGACTCCACAGATACGCAGTATTTT. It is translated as CASRRDSTDTQYF.

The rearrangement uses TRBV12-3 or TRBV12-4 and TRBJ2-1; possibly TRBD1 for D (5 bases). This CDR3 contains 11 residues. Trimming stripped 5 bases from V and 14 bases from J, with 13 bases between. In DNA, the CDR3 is TGTGCCAGCAGTGACAGTTTTAGTAAGTTCTTC. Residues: CASSDSFSKFF.

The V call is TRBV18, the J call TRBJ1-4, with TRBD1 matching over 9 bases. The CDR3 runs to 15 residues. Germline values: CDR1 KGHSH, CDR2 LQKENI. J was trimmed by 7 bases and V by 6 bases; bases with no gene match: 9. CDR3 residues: CASSLQGARGEKLFF. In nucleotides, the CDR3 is TGTGCCAGCTCTCTACAGGGGGCGAGGGGTGAAAAACTGTTTTTT.

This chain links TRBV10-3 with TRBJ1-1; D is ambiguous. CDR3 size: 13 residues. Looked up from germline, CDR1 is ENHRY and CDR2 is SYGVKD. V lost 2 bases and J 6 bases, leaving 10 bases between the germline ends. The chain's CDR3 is CAISETTISEAFF. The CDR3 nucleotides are TGTGCCATCAGTGAGACGACAATCTCTGAAGCTTTCTTT.

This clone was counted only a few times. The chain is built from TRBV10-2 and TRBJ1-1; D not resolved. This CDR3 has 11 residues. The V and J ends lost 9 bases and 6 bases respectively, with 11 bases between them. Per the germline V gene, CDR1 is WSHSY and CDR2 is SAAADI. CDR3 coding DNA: TGCGCCAGTGGACTGGGGTCTGAAGCTTTCTTT. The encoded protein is CASGLGSEAFF.

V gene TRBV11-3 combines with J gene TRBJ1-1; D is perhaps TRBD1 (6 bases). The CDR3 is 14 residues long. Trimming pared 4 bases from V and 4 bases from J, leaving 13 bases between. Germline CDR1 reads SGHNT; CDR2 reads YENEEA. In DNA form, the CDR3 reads TGTGCCAGCAGCTCAAGACAGGCTTCCACTGAAGCTTTCTTT. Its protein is CASSSRQASTEAFF.

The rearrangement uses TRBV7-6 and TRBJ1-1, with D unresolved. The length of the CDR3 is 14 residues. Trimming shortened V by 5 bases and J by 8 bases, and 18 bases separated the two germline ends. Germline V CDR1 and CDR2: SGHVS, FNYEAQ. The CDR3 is CASSPNRHGGEAFF. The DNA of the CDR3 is TGTGCCAGCAGCCCGAACCGACACGGAGGCGAAGCTTTCTTT.

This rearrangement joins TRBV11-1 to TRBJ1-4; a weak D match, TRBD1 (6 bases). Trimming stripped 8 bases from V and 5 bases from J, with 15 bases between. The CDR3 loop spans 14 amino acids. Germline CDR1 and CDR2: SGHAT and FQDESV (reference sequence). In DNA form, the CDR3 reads TGTGCCAGCTCCGCCGGGACACAGAATGAAAAACTGTTTTTT. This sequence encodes CASSAGTQNEKLFF.

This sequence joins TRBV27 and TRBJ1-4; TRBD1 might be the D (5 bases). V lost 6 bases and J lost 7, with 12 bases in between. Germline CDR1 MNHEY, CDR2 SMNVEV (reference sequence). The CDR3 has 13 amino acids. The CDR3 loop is CASSRQLGEKLFF. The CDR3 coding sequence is TGTGCCAGCAGCAGACAGTTAGGTGAAAAACTGTTTTTT.

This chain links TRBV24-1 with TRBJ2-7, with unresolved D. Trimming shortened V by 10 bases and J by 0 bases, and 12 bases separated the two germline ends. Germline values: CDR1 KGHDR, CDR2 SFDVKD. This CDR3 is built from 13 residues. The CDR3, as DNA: TGTGCCACAAGTTGGGCAAGCTCCTACGAGCAGTACTTC. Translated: CATSWASSYEQYF.

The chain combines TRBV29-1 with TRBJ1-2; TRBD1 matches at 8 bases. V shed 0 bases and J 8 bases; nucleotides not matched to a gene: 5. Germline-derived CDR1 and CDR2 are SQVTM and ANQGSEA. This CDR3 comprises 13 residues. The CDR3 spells CSVEDSRGHGYTF. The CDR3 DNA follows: TGCAGCGTTGAAGATAGCAGGGGGCACGGCTACACCTTC.

The CDR3 sequence: CASSFPGRGVVTEAFF. CDR3 DNA sequence: TGTGCCAGCAGCTTTCCAGGCAGGGGGGTTGTCACTGAAGCTTTCTTT. The chain links TRBV5-5 to TRBJ1-1; 7 nucleotides line up with TRBD1. Germline V gives CDR1 SGHKS, CDR2 YYEKEE (reference sequence). V shed 2 bases, J shed 4 bases, and the junction held 11 bases outside the gene matches. CDR3 length: 16 residues.

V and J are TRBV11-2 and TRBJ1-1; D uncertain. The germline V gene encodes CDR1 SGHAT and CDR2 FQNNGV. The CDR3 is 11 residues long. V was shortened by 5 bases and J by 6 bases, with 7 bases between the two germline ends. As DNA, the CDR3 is TGTGCCAGCAGCCACAGCCCTGAAGCTTTCTTT. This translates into CASSHSPEAFF.

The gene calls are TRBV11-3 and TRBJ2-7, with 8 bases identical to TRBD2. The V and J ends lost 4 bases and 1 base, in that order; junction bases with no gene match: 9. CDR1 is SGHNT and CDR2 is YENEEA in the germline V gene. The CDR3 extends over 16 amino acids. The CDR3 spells CASSSYFSGKSYEQYF. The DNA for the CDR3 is TGTGCCAGCAGCTCTTACTTTAGCGGGAAATCCTACGAGCAGTACTTC.